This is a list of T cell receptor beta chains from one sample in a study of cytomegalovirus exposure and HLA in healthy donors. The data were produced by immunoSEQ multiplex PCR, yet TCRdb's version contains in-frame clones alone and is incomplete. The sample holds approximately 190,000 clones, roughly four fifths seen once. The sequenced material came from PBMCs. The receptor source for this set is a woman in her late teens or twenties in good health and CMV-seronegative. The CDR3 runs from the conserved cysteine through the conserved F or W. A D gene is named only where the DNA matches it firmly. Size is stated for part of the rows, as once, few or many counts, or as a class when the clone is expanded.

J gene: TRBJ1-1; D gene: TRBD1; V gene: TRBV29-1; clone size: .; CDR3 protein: CSVEVRGQRKNTEAFF; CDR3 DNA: TGCAGCGTTGAAGTGAGGGGACAGCGAAAGAACACTGAAGCTTTCTTT
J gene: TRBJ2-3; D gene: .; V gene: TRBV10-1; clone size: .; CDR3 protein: CASSPSTDTQYF; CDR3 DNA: TGCGCCAGCAGCCCCTCCACAGATACGCAGTATTTT
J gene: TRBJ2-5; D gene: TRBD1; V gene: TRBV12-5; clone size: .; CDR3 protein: CASGLVPEGAPETQYF; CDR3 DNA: TGTGCTAGTGGTTTGGTACCCGAGGGGGCCCCAGAGACCCAGTACTTC
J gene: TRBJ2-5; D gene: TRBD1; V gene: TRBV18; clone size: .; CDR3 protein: CASSPETGVETQYF; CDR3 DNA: TGTGCCAGCTCACCCGAGACAGGGGTAGAGACCCAGTACTTC
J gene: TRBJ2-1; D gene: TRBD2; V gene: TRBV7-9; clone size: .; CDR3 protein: CAIFYTSGGHNEQFF; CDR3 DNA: TGTGCCATCTTCTATACTAGCGGGGGGCACAATGAGCAGTTCTTC
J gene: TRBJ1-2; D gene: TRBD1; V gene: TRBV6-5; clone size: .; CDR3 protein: CASIPYRGFHGYTF; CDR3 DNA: TGTGCCAGCATACCCTACAGGGGATTCCATGGCTACACCTTC
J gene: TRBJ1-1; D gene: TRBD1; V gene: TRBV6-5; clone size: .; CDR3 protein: CASSYSGQGVTEAFF; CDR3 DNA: TGTGCCAGCAGTTACTCGGGACAGGGGGTTACTGAAGCTTTCTTT
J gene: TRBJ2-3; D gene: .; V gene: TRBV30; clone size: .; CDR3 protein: CAWSRGLTVTQYF; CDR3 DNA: TGTGCCTGGAGTAGGGGACTGACAGTTACGCAGTATTTT
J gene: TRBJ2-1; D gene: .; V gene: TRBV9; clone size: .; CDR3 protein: CASSVAGSVDEQFF; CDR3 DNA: TGTGCCAGCAGCGTAGCTGGGAGTGTCGATGAGCAGTTCTTC
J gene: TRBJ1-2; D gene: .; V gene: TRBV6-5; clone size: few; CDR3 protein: CASSRTDRGYGYTF; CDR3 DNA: TGTGCCAGCAGTCGAACGGACCGGGGCTATGGCTACACCTTC
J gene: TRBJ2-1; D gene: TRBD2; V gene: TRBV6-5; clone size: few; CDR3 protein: CATGTSGYNEQFF; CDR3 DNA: TGTGCCACCGGGACTAGCGGTTACAATGAGCAGTTCTTC
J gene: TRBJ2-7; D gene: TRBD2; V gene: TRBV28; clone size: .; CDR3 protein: CASSNSGSVGYEQYF; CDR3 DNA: TGTGCCAGCAGTAATAGCGGGAGTGTCGGCTACGAGCAGTACTTC
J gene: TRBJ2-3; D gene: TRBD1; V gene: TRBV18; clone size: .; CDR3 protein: CASSPTGGVTQYF; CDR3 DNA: TGTGCCAGCTCACCAACAGGGGGCGTTACGCAGTATTTT
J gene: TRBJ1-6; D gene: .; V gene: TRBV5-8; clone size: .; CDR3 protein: CASSTGVGHPSPLHF; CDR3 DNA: TGTGCCAGCAGCACGGGGGTCGGCCATCCCTCACCCCTCCACTTT
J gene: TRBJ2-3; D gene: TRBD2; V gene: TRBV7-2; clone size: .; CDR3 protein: CASSLGLAGNTQYF; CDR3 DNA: TGTGCCAGCAGCCTTGGACTAGCGGGGAATACGCAGTATTTT
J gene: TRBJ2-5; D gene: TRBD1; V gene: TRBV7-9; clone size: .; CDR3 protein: CASSLGQGSLLDF; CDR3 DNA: TGTGCCAGCAGCTTAGGACAGGGTAGTCTCCTAGACTTC
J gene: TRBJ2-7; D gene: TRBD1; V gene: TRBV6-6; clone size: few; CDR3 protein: CASRGQISTDEQYF; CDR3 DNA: TGTGCCAGCAGGGGACAGATTAGTACCGACGAGCAGTACTTC
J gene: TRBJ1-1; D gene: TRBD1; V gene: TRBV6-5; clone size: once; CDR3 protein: CASSYRTGDTEAFF; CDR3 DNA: TGTGCCAGCAGTTACAGGACAGGGGACACTGAAGCTTTCTTT
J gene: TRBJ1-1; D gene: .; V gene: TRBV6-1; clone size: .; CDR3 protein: CASIQAWGRGTEAFF; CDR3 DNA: TGTGCCAGCATCCAGGCGTGGGGCAGGGGCACTGAAGCTTTCTTT
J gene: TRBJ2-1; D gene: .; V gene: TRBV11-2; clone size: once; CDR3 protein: CASSLWENSIGNEQFF; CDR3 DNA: TGTGCCAGCAGCTTATGGGAGAATTCGATTGGGAATGAGCAGTTCTTC
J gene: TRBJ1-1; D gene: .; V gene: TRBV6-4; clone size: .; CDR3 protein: CASSGEGNTEAFF; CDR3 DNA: TGTGCCAGCAGTGGCGAGGGGAACACTGAAGCTTTCTTT
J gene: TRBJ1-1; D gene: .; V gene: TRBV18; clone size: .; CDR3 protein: CASSPSGNEAFF; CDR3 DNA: TGTGCCAGCTCACCATCGGGTAATGAAGCTTTCTTT
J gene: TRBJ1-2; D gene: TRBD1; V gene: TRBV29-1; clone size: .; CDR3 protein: CSVRTGGSYGYTF; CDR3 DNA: TGCAGCGTTCGGACAGGGGGAAGCTATGGCTACACCTTC
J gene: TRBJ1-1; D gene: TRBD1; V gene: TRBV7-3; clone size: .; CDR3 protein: CASSPQGEDTEAFF; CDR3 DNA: TGTGCCAGCAGCCCGCAGGGGGAAGACACTGAAGCTTTCTTT
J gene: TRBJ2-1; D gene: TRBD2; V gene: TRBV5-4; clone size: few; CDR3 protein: CASSSGTSGSDEQFF; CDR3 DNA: TGTGCCAGCAGCTCCGGGACTAGCGGGAGTGATGAGCAGTTCTTC
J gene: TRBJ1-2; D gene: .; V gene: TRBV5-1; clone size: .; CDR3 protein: CASSLSANYGYTF; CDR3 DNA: TGCGCCAGCAGCTTATCGGCTAACTATGGCTACACCTTC
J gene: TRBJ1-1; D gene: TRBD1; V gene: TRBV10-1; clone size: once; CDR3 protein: CASRGTGGVNTEAFF; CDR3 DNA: TGCGCCAGCAGGGGGACAGGGGGAGTGAACACTGAAGCTTTCTTT
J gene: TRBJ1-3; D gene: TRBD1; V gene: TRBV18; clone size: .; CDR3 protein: CASSLTGTGDSGNTIYF; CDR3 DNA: TGTGCCAGCTCACTAACCGGGACAGGGGACTCTGGAAACACCATATATTTT
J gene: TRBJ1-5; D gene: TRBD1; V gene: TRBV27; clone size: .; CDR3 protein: CASSPPPGQGRMSNQPQHF; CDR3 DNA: TGTGCCAGCAGTCCCCCTCCCGGACAGGGAAGGATGAGCAATCAGCCCCAGCATTTT
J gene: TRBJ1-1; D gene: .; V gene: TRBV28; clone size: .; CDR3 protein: CASSPGVDYTEAFF; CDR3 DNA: TGTGCCAGCAGTCCCGGGGTAGATTACACTGAAGCTTTCTTT
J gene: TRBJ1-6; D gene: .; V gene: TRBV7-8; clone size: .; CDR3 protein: CASSFAGARSPLHF; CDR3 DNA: TGTGCCAGCAGCTTCGCGGGGGCACGGTCACCCCTCCACTTT
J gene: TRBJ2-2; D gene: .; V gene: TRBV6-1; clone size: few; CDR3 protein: CASNQYDSAGELFF; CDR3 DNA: TGTGCCAGCAACCAATACGACAGTGCCGGGGAGCTGTTTTTT
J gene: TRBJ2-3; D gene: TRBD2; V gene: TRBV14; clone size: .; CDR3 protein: CASSHSLAISTDTQYF; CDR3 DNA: TGTGCCAGCAGCCACTCACTAGCGATCAGCACAGATACGCAGTATTTT
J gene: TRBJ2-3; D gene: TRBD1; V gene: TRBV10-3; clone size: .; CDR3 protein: CAISVAGQGVTDTQYF; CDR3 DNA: TGTGCCATCAGTGTCGCGGGACAGGGGGTGACAGATACGCAGTATTTT
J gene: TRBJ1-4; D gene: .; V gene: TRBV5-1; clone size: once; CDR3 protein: CASSLTGFGEKLFF; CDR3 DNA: TGCGCCAGCAGCTTGACGGGGTTCGGTGAAAAACTGTTTTTT
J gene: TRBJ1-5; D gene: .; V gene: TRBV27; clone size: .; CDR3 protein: CASSLVGANQPQHF; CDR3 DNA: TGTGCCAGCAGTTTAGTAGGGGCAAATCAGCCCCAGCATTTT
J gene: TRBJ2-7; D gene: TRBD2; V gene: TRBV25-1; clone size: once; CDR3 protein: CASSEGSIGLAGDGQYF; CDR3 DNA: TGTGCCAGCAGTGAGGGGTCAATCGGACTAGCGGGAGACGGGCAGTACTTC
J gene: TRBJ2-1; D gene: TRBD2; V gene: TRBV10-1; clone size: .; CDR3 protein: CASSPGGYNEQFF; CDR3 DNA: TGCGCCAGCAGCCCGGGGGGTTACAATGAGCAGTTCTTC
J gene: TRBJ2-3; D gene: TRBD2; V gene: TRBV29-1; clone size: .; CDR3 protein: CSGSGGAPDTQYF; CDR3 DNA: TGCAGCGGTAGCGGGGGGGCCCCAGATACGCAGTATTTT
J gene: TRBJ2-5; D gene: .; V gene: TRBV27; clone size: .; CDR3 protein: CASSNFRQGQKETQYF; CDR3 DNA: TGTGCCAGCAGTAATTTTCGCCAGGGGCAAAAAGAGACCCAGTACTTC
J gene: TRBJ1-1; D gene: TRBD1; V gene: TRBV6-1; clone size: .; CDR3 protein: CASKPVQGGSTEAFF; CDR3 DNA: TGTGCCAGCAAGCCAGTACAGGGGGGGAGCACTGAAGCTTTCTTT
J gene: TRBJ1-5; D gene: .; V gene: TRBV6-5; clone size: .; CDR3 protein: CASSRGTNQPQHF; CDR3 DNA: TGTGCCAGCAGTAGGGGGACAAATCAGCCCCAGCATTTT
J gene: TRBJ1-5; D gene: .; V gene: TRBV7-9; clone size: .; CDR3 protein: CASSLEAANQPQHF; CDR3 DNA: TGTGCCAGCAGCTTAGAGGCGGCGAATCAGCCCCAGCATTTT
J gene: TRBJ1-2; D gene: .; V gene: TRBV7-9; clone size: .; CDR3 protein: CASSFYSGTQAYGYTF; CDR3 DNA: TGTGCCAGCAGCTTCTACTCTGGGACACAAGCCTATGGCTACACCTTC
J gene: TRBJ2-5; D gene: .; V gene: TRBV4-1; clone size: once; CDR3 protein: CASSQGGWGGQETQYF; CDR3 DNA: TGCGCCAGCAGCCAAGGGGGTTGGGGAGGCCAAGAGACCCAGTACTTC
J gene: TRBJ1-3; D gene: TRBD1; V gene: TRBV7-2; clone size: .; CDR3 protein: CASSYHRGTSGNTIYF; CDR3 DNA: TGTGCCAGCAGCTATCACAGGGGAACCTCTGGAAACACCATATATTTT
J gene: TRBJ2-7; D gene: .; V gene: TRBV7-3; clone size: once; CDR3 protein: CASSKPGLLPLRDYEQYF; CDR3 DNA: TGTGCCAGCAGCAAACCGGGACTTCTACCCTTACGAGACTACGAGCAGTACTTC
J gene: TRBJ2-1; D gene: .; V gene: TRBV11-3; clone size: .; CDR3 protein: CASSPGTGFDEQFF; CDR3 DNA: TGTGCCAGCAGCCCCGGTACAGGTTTTGATGAGCAGTTCTTC
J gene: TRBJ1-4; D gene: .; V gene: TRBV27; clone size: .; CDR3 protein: CASSLRQLRGEKLFF; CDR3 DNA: TGTGCCAGCAGTTTAAGGCAGCTGAGAGGTGAAAAACTGTTTTTT
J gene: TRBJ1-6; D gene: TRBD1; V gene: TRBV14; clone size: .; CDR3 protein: CASSQGQGLGSPLHF; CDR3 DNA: TGTGCCAGCAGCCAAGGACAGGGTTTAGGTTCACCCCTCCACTTT
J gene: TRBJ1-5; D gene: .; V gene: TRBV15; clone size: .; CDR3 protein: CATSGGWSGGIGNQPQHF; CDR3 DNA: TGTGCCACCAGCGGGGGATGGAGCGGGGGCATTGGCAATCAGCCCCAGCATTTT
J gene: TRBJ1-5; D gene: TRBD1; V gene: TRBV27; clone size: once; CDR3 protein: CASRTGSNQPQHF; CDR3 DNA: TGTGCCAGCAGGACAGGGAGCAATCAGCCCCAGCATTTT
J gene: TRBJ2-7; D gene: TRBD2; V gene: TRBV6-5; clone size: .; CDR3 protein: CASSVTSGGGYEQYF; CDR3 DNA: TGTGCCAGCAGTGTGACTAGCGGGGGTGGGTACGAGCAGTACTTC
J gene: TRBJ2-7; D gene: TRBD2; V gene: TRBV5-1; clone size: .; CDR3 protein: CASSLRDGGAYEQYF; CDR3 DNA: TGCGCCAGCAGCTTACGTGACGGGGGGGCTTACGAGCAGTACTTC
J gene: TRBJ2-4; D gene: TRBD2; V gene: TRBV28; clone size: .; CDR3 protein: CASSLRTSGKAKNIQYF; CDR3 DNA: TGTGCCAGCAGTTTGAGGACTAGCGGGAAAGCCAAAAACATTCAGTACTTC
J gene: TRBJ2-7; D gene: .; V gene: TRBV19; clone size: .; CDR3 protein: CASSPGVSYEQYF; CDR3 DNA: TGTGCCAGTAGCCCCGGAGTTTCCTACGAGCAGTACTTC
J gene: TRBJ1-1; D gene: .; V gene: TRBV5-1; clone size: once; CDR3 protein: CASSLCSPNTEAFF; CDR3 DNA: TGCGCCAGCAGCTTGTGTAGCCCGAACACTGAAGCTTTCTTT
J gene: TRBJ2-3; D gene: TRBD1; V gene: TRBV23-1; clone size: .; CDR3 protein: CASSQNRDRRQDTQYF; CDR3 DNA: TGCGCCAGCAGTCAAAACCGGGACAGGAGACAAGATACGCAGTATTTT
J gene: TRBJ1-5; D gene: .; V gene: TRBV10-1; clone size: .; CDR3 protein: CASREQRNNQPQHF; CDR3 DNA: TGCGCCAGCAGGGAACAGAGAAACAATCAGCCCCAGCATTTT
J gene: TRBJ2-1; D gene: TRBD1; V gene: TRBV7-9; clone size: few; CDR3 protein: CASSFGDRGAMDEQFF; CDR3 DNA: TGTGCCAGCAGCTTCGGGGACAGGGGGGCGATGGATGAGCAGTTCTTC